This record looks at one TCR beta chain sequence and its context. Antigen: not known. This specimen comes from a study of neoadjuvant anti-PD-1 for oral cavity cancer. The overall study: Around day 43, patients without progression received a fourth nivolumab dose before surgery. Study-wide findings and caveats: Non-responders to neoadjuvant nivolumab had significantly more clonal PBMC T cells than responders.

Method: immunoSEQ multiplex PCR; TCRdb's copy keeps in-frame clones and lacks some. The sample lists some 14,000 clones, 71% occurring once. Stated time point: after neoadjuvant nivolumab, at surgical resection. The starting material was PBMCs, obtained after nivolumab (anti-PD-1) treatment. The receptor was isolated from a person between 40 and 79 years old with oral cavity squamous cell carcinoma.

The CDR3 DNA follows: TGTGCCAGCAGTCTAGAATTGGGGACCGGGGAGCTGTTTTTT. It translates to CASSLELGTGELFF. The chain carries TRBV6-4 and TRBJ2-2, with D uncertain. The CDR3 spans 14 residues. Per the germline V gene, CDR1 is MRHNA and CDR2 is SNTAGT. V was cut by 5 bases and J by 5 bases, with 12 bases left in between.